Each of the 29 T cell receptor beta chains below was sequenced from the same sample in a study of T cells after somatic rescue of genetic block. Profiling relied on immunoSEQ multiplex PCR, and the TCRdb table lists in-frame clones only, not all of them. The sample records about 10,000 clones, around 69% being singletons. Sample: peripheral blood mononuclear cells (PBMCs). Source of these receptors: a boy aged 5 to 17.

The chain has TRBV4-2 and TRBJ1-5; 7 bases agree with TRBD1. Per germline, CDR1 LGHNA and CDR2 YNFKEQ. Germline trimming cut 0 bases from V and 6 bases from J; bases unmatched to any gene: 14. This CDR3 has 18 amino acids. The CDR3 DNA follows: TGTGCCAGCAGCCAAGAAGTAACAGGGGTTGGGTTAAGTCAGCCCCAGCATTTT. Its translation is CASSQEVTGVGLSQPQHF.

This clone occurred a few times. The genes are TRBV6-1 and TRBJ1-5; 8 bases are shared with TRBD1. The CDR3 has 13 amino acids. Germline values: CDR1 MNHNS, CDR2 SASEGT. The J segment lost 6 bases and the V segment lost 6 bases, leaving 4 bases of the junction unmatched. The CDR3: CASRRQGSQPQHF. For the CDR3, the DNA is TGTGCCAGCAGGAGACAGGGGAGTCAGCCCCAGCATTTT.

This clone has just a few counts. The chain combines TRBV12-5 with TRBJ2-5; D gene ambiguous. CDR1 and CDR2 (germline): LGHNT, FRNRAP. The CDR3 runs 12 residues. The V end was cut by 3 bases, the J end by 10 bases, with 12 bases between. The CDR3 sequence is CASGFSLGHQYF. CDR3 nucleotides: TGTGCTAGTGGTTTCTCTCTAGGGCACCAGTACTTC. The full variable domain, with the rest looked up from reference TRBV12-5 and TRBJ2-5, is DARVTQTPRHKVTEMGQEVTMRCQPILGHNTVFWYRQTMMQGLELLAYFRNRAPLDDSGMPKDRFSAEMPDATLATLKIQPSEPRDSAVYFCASGFSLGHQYFGPGTRLLVL.

The chain employs TRBV5-1 and TRBJ2-1; 8 bases are a match to TRBD2. The CDR3 has 16 residues. Trimming at V came to 4 bases and at J to 6 bases, leaving 12 bases not matched to a gene. Germline CDR1 reads SGHRS; CDR2 reads YFSETQ. CDR3 DNA sequence: TGCGCCAGCAGCCCACTGGGGGGCGGGGGGCCCAATGAGCAGTTCTTC. Its translation is CASSPLGGGGPNEQFF.

The chain uses TRBV7-8 and TRBJ1-6; possible D gene TRBD1, 6 bases. Germline-derived CDR1 and CDR2 are SGHVS and FQNEAQ. V was pared by 1 base and J by 15 bases, with 22 bases between. This CDR3 spans 16 amino acids. The CDR3 DNA is TGTGCCAGCAGCTTAGAAGCGACAGGCCCTCAAATTCACCTCCACTTT. Translated, it gives CASSLEATGPQIHLHF.

V and J are TRBV4-1 and TRBJ1-5; the D gene is possibly TRBD1 (6 bases). The CDR3 spans 15 residues. V was cut by 2 bases and J by 4 bases, with 12 bases left in between. The germline V gene encodes CDR1 MGHRA and CDR2 YSYEKL. The CDR3 spells CASSQKGEGNQPQHF. CDR3 DNA sequence: TGCGCCAGCAGCCAAAAGGGGGAGGGGAATCAGCCCCAGCATTTT.

V gene TRBV19 combines with J gene TRBJ2-3; the match to TRBD1 covers 7 bases. CDR3 length equals 16 residues. CDR1 is LNHDA, CDR2 SQIVND, per germline (reference sequence). V dropped 5 bases and J dropped 0; count of bases not matched to a gene: 8. CDR3 in amino acids: CASSARTGSSTDTQYF. The CDR3 coding sequence is TGTGCCAGTAGTGCTAGGACAGGTTCTAGCACAGATACGCAGTATTTT.

The chain links TRBV7-9 to TRBJ2-1; TRBD2 matches at 13 bases. Germline CDR1 SEHNR, CDR2 FQNEAQ (reference sequence). The V gene end was trimmed by 3 bases and the J gene end by 7 bases; junction bases not matched to a gene: 6. The CDR3 is 16 residues long. The CDR3 sequence is CASSFLRTSGRNEQFF. CDR3 DNA sequence: TGTGCCAGCAGCTTCCTCAGGACTAGCGGGAGAAATGAGCAGTTCTTC. The whole variable domain, remainder taken from reference TRBV7-9 and TRBJ2-1, is DTGVSQNPRHKITKRGQNVTFRCDPISEHNRLYWYRQTLGQGPEFLTYFQNEAQLEKSRLLSDRFSAERPKGSFSTLEIQRTEQGDSAMYLCASSFLRTSGRNEQFFGPGTRLTVL.

This clone turned up a few times. The J gene is TRBJ1-4, the V gene TRBV2, with D unresolved. The V gene lost 6 bases and the J gene lost 3 bases, with 17 bases spanning the gap. Germline assignment: CDR1 SNHLY and CDR2 FYNNEI. The CDR3 totals 16 residues. The CDR3 DNA follows: TGTGCCAGCAGGGGATACCCGTCGGCACCTAATGAAAAACTGTTTTTT. Its translation: CASRGYPSAPNEKLFF.

CDR3 residues: CASSGASRTGHGYTF. The CDR3 nucleotides read TGCGCCAGCAGCGGAGCCTCTCGGACAGGCCATGGCTACACCTTC. V gene TRBV5-1 combines with J gene TRBJ1-2, with 7 bases that match TRBD1. There are 15 residues in the CDR3. Trimming removed 4 bases from V and 6 bases from J; junction bases left unmatched: 12. From germline, CDR1 is SGHRS and CDR2 YFSETQ. Drawing the rest from reference TRBV5-1 and TRBJ1-2, the complete variable domain is KAGVTQTPRYLIKTRGQQVTLSCSPISGHRSVSWYQQTPGQGLQFLFEYFSETQRNKGNFPGRFSGRQFSNSRSEMNVSTLELGDSALYLCASSGASRTGHGYTFGSGTRLTVV.

V is TRBV21-1 and J is TRBJ2-1; the table's D call, TRBD2, has no DNA check behind it. TRBV21-1 is noted as a pseudogene. There are 14 residues in the CDR3. The CDR3, as DNA: TGTGCCAGCAGCAAAGGACTAGCTTGTAATGAGCAGTTCTTC. It translates to CASSKGLACNEQFF.

The V gene is TRBV30, the J gene TRBJ1-5; the match to TRBD1 covers 12 bases. Germline CDR1 is GTSNPN and CDR2 is SVGIG (reference sequence). CDR3 length: 14 amino acids. V gave up 3 bases and J gave up 6 bases; unmatched junction bases: 3. The CDR3 DNA reads as TGTGCCTGGAGGGGACAGGGGGCCAGTCAGCCCCAGCATTTT. Protein product: CAWRGQGASQPQHF.

The rearrangement uses TRBV7-3 and TRBJ2-1; D gene ambiguous. From germline, CDR1 is SGHTA and CDR2 FQGTGA. V gave up 4 bases and J gave up 0 bases, with 10 bases separating them. The CDR3 consists of 15 residues. CDR3 in amino acids: CASSSMASSYNEQFF. The DNA of the CDR3 is TGTGCCAGCAGCTCTATGGCAAGCTCCTACAATGAGCAGTTCTTC.

The chain uses TRBV27 and TRBJ2-7; a possible D gene is TRBD2 (5 bases). Germline V gene lookup returns CDR1 MNHEY and CDR2 SMNVEV (reference sequence). V lost 8 bases, J lost 2 bases, and 13 bases lay in between. The CDR3 has 13 amino acids. CDR3 DNA sequence: TGTGCCAGCCGTCGGACTGGAACCTACGAGCAGTACTTC. It specifies CASRRTGTYEQYF.

This chain uses TRBV5-6 with TRBJ2-7; D tentatively reads TRBD1 or TRBD2 (6 bases each). Germline-derived CDR1 and CDR2 are SGHDT and YYEEEE. The CDR3 is made up of 16 amino acids. Trimming left V 4 bases short and J 6 bases short, with 23 bases between. CDR3 DNA: TGTGCCAGCAGCCCCAGGGGAGGCCCCCTCCTTAGCGAGCAGTACTTC. It translates to CASSPRGGPLLSEQYF. Using reference TRBV5-6 and TRBJ2-7 for the parts outside the CDR3, the full variable domain is DAGVTQSPTHLIKTRGQQVTLRCSPKSGHDTVSWYQQALGQGPQFIFQYYEEEERQRGNFPDRFSGHQFPNYSSELNVNALLLGDSALYLCASSPRGGPLLSEQYFGPGTRLTVT.

The chain uses TRBV2 and TRBJ1-4, with 8 nucleotides matching TRBD1. V shed 11 bases, J shed 6 bases, and the junction held 8 bases outside the gene matches. The CDR3 extends over 13 amino acids. The germline V gene encodes CDR1 SNHLY and CDR2 FYNNEI. CDR3 sequence (DNA): TGTGCCGGTCGGACAGGGCGGTATGAAAAACTGTTTTTT. Translated, it gives CAGRTGRYEKLFF.

The chain uses TRBV9 and TRBJ2-1; TRBD2 matches at 11 bases. V shed 2 bases, J shed 1 base, and the junction held 5 bases outside the gene matches. The V gene's germline CDR1 is SGDLS and CDR2 YYNGEE. There are 17 residues in the CDR3. The CDR3 DNA follows: TGTGCCAGCAGCGTTCATAGCGGGAGGGAATCCTACAATGAGCAGTTCTTC. This gives the protein CASSVHSGRESYNEQFF.

In regard to this clone: One end of the junction fails to match germline, which may point to a read error. J is TRBJ2-7 and V is TRBV6-5; D may be TRBD2 (6 bases). The CDR3 consists of 14 residues. CDR1 is MNHEY and CDR2 is SVGAGI in the germline V gene. CDR3 in amino acids: CASSHSMGGYEQYF. The CDR3, as DNA: TGTGCCAGCAGTCACTCTATGGGGGGCTACGAGCAGTACTTC.

V and J are TRBV14 and TRBJ2-5; the match to TRBD2 covers 14 bases. V dropped 1 base and J dropped 4; count of bases not matched to a gene: 8. This CDR3 region has 18 residues. CDR1 is SGHDN and CDR2 is FVKESK in the germline V gene. The CDR3 loop reads CASSQGRLAGGQGETQYF. Here the CDR3 DNA reads TGTGCCAGCAGCCAAGGTCGACTAGCGGGAGGGCAGGGAGAGACCCAGTACTTC.

This chain links TRBV2 with TRBJ2-2; D is unresolved. V gave up 5 bases and J gave up 2 bases, with 18 bases separating them. The CDR3 runs to 17 residues. The germline V gene has CDR1 SNHLY and CDR2 FYNNEI. This CDR3 reads CASSRSRIPLNTGELFF. The CDR3 DNA reads TGTGCCAGCAGTAGGAGTCGTATCCCCTTAAACACCGGGGAGCTGTTTTTT. The whole variable domain, filled in from reference TRBV2 and TRBJ2-2, reads EPEVTQTPSHQVTQMGQEVILRCVPISNHLYFYWYRQILGQKVEFLVSFYNNEISEKSEIFDDQFSVERPDGSNFTLKIRSTKLEDSAMYFCASSRSRIPLNTGELFFGEGSRLTVL.

This clone was picked up one time. The chain carries TRBV2 and TRBJ2-7, with unresolved D. V lost 6 bases, J lost 4 bases, and 13 bases lay in between. This CDR3 is built from 13 residues. Germline assignment: CDR1 SNHLY and CDR2 FYNNEI. CDR3 protein: CASRSWVVYEQYF. In DNA form, the CDR3 reads TGTGCCAGCAGGAGTTGGGTAGTTTACGAGCAGTACTTC.

The CDR3 loop is CASSIPGDTEAFF. The CDR3 DNA is TGTGCCAGTAGTATACCTGGGGATACTGAAGCTTTCTTT. The V gene is TRBV19, the J gene TRBJ1-1; unclear D gene. The ends were cut back, 2 bases at V and 5 bases at J, with 9 bases in the middle. Germline CDR1 reads LNHDA; CDR2 reads SQIVND (reference sequence). This CDR3 has 13 amino acids.

This clone is deemed medium-sized (0.01 to 0.1%). V gene TRBV7-9 combines with J gene TRBJ1-4; perhaps TRBD1 as D (6 bases). Per germline, CDR1 SEHNR and CDR2 FQNEAQ (reference sequence). The CDR3 sequence is 14 residues long. V was clipped by 3 bases and J by 5 bases, with 10 bases between them. The CDR3 bases are TGTGCCAGCAGCTTCAGGACAGAGAATGAAAAACTGTTTTTT. Protein sequence: CASSFRTENEKLFF.

This sequence joins TRBV21-1 and TRBJ2-5. TRBV21-1 counts as a pseudogene. The CDR3 consists of 12 residues. CDR3 region: CASWLSGVSPYF. The CDR3 DNA follows: TGTGCCAGCTGGTTGTCGGGCGTGTCTCCGTACTTC.

This chain connects TRBV29-1 to TRBJ2-1, with D unclear. Trimming removed 5 bases from V and 10 bases from J, with 12 bases in between. Germline V gene lookup returns CDR1 SQVTM and CDR2 ANQGSEA. The CDR3 loop spans 11 amino acids. CDR3 loop: CSVLLVTEQFF. In nucleotides, the CDR3 is TGCAGCGTTCTACTCGTAACGGAGCAGTTCTTC.

This chain links TRBV18 with TRBJ1-1; possible D gene TRBD1, 5 bases. Germline V gene lookup returns CDR1 KGHSH and CDR2 LQKENI. V was clipped by 4 bases and J by 5 bases, with 11 bases between them. The CDR3 loop spans 13 amino acids. CDR3 sequence (DNA): TGTGCCAGCTCACGGGACCAGGTGACTGAAGCTTTCTTT. Residues: CASSRDQVTEAFF.

V is TRBV30 and J is TRBJ1-5; D gene unclear. Germline V gene data show CDR1 as GTSNPN and CDR2 as SVGIG (reference sequence). The V gene lost 4 bases and the J gene lost 5 bases, with 12 bases spanning the gap. The length of the CDR3 is 13 residues. The CDR3 DNA reads TGTGCCTGGACCGATCGTCCGGATCAGCCCCAGCATTTT. Encoded protein: CAWTDRPDQPQHF.

V and J are TRBV27 and TRBJ2-7; no clear D. Germline CDR1 reads MNHEY; CDR2 reads SMNVEV (reference sequence). V lost 3 bases, J lost 0 bases, and 9 bases lay in between. The CDR3 is 14 amino acids. The CDR3 protein is CASSFGLLSYEQYF. DNA of the CDR3: TGTGCCAGCAGTTTTGGTCTCCTCTCCTACGAGCAGTACTTC.

The count of this clone is one. This chain links TRBV6-5 with TRBJ2-3; 9 bases line up with TRBD2. Germline values: CDR1 MNHEY, CDR2 SVGAGI. The CDR3 loop spans 14 amino acids. V lost 10 bases, J lost 4 bases, and 9 bases stayed unmatched. CDR3 sequence reads: CAIRLAATSDTQYF. Here the CDR3 DNA reads TGTGCCATACGACTAGCGGCTACTTCAGATACGCAGTATTTT.